This T cell receptor beta chain was found in a study of CD8+CD57+ T cells in acquired aplastic anemia. Looking at the study overall: Average DNA yield from sorted CD4+ and CD8+ cells was approximately 3.2 ug. Healthy donors gave around 9.9 million reads on average for CD4+ cells.

Study observations and caveats: Patients and controls shared over 25 CD8+ CDR3 sequences, which appeared highly expressed in patients and within their immunodominant clones. Significant differences in CD8+ Simpson's diversity were not observed between patients and controls.

Genomic DNA provided the template from which TCR beta VDJ and CDR3 profiles were obtained. Via MiXCR, TCRdb re-called the reads, giving one row per CDR3 protein. The table records about 170,000 distinct CDR3 sequences, around 45% of them present only once. The V gene end was trimmed by 3 bases and the J gene end by 1 base; junction bases not matched to a gene: 2. Germline V gene lookup returns CDR1 ENHRY and CDR2 SYGVKD. The CDR3 has 15 amino acids. This clonotype has more than one count but fewer than ten. Its antigen remains unidentified. The source of this sequence is a human donor in good health. The sample taken for sequencing was sorted CD4+, CD8+, or CD8+CD57+ T cells (not recorded which) from PBMCs. This chain joins TRBV10-3 and TRBJ1-1; 10 bases fit TRBD1. The CDR3 region has the DNA TGTGCCATCAGTGACCGGGACAGGGGGAACACTGAAGCTTTCTTT. It translates to CAISDRDRGNTEAFF.